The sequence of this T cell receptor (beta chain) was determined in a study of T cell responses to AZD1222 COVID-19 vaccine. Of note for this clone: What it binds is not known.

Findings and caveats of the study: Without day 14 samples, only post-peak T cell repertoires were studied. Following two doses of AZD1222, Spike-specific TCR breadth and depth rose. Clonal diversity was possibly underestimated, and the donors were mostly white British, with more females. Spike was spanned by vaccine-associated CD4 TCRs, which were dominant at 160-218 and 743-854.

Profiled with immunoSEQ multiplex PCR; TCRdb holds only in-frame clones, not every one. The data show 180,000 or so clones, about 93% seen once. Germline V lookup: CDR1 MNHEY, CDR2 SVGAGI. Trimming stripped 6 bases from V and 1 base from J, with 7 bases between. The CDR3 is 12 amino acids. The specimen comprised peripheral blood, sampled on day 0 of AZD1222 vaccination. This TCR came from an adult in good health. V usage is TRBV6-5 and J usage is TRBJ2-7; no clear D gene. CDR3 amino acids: CASRDGSYEQYF. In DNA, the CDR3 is TGTGCCAGCAGGGACGGATCCTACGAGCAGTACTTC.